The sequence of this TCR beta chain was determined in a study of CD8 T cells in ankylosing spondylitis. The study, taken as a whole, reports: Blood of patients with ankylosing spondylitis appeared to be characterized by a TCR beta motif of roughly eight highly homologous variants. Enrichment of disease-linked clones was reportedly significant in matched ankylosing spondylitis synovial fluid. Clones linked to the disease showed a CD8+ phenotype. They occurred at relatively low frequencies in peripheral blood.

In its sample, this clonotype was seen many times. Its antigen is still unknown. Libraries of TCR beta came from quantitative 5'-RACE with molecular barcodes. From the 5' RACE reads, TCRdb called clonotypes with MiXCR, one entry per CDR3 protein. The profile shows 100,000 or so distinct CDR3 sequences, approximately 9.6% of them singletons. The CDR3 is 14 amino acids. Between the trimmed V and J ends, which lost 3 bases and 5 bases, there was a span of 13 bases. Germline V gene sequence: CDR1 MGHDK, CDR2 SYGVNS. This chain uses TRBV25-1 with TRBJ1-2; no definite D call. The material sequenced was blood, either unsorted or a sorted T cell fraction (not recorded which). This TCR was sampled from a male donor with ankylosing spondylitis. CDR3 sequence: CASSEGTARYGYTF. The CDR3, as DNA: TGTGCCAGCAGTGAGGGTACAGCTCGTTATGGCTACACCTTC.